This TCR beta chain was observed in a study of blood T cell repertoires in COVID-19. Overall study context: PBMCs, B-cell-depleted T cells, or T cells provided the cDNA or gDNA that made up the material.

CDR1 and CDR2 (germline): LNHDA, SQIVND (reference sequence). The V segment lost 1 base and the J segment 4 bases; nucleotides outside the gene matches: 6. CDR3 size: 15 residues. Participants, roughly 18 to 89 years old, spanned more than 20 US areas. For recovered donors of Cohort 3, there were two negative PCRs, clearance, or symptom resolution. Produced via immunoSEQ multiplex PCR; TCRdb's table is partial and in-frame only. Of 200,000 to 300,000 clones listed, about nine tenths are singletons. The sequence was obtained from a man aged 35-49 years who had recovered from COVID-19. The V gene is TRBV19, the J gene TRBJ2-7; 8 nucleotides line up with TRBD1. Specimen: PBMCs or T cells enriched from blood (not recorded which). The CDR3 DNA is TGTGCCAGTAGTATAGCGACAGGGGAGGCGTACGAGCAGTACTTC. As protein: CASSIATGEAYEQYF.